Below are 10 T cell receptor beta chains sequenced from a single sample in a study of shared clonotypes between healthy human individuals. Assay: immunoSEQ multiplex PCR; the TCRdb copy retains only in-frame clones and omits some. The sample has about 2.3 million clones, under 95% seen once. Sequencing was carried out using naive CD4+ T cells from PBMCs. Subset given: CD45RA+ positively selected. The origin of the receptors is a man aged 18 to 35 in good health. Some clones in this sample may be carry-over from other donors' samples.

V usage is TRBV6-5 and J usage is TRBJ2-2, with a possible D match to TRBD2 (6 bases). Germline CDR1 reads MNHEY; CDR2 reads SVGAGI. V gave up 5 bases and J gave up 5 bases, with 15 bases separating them. The CDR3 loop spans 15 amino acids. The chain's CDR3 is CASSPRTTGTGELFF. DNA of the CDR3: TGTGCCAGCAGTCCCCGGACTACCGGAACCGGGGAGCTGTTTTTT.

The rearrangement uses TRBV9 and TRBJ2-4; a weak D match, TRBD2 (5 bases). The CDR3 runs to 17 residues. Germline assignment: CDR1 SGDLS and CDR2 YYNGEE. Trimming stripped 0 bases from V and 0 bases from J, with 13 bases between. The CDR3 sequence: CASSVAGEGRAKNIQYF. The CDR3, as DNA: TGTGCCAGCAGCGTAGCTGGTGAAGGGAGAGCCAAAAACATTCAGTACTTC.

The chain is built from TRBV19 and TRBJ2-7; D gene uncertain. CDR3 length: 12 residues. The V gene's germline CDR1 is LNHDA and CDR2 SQIVND (reference sequence). The V gene lost 6 bases and the J gene lost 6 bases, with 12 bases spanning the gap. The CDR3 bases are TGTGCCAGTAGGGAAGGACCGCGCGAGCAGTACTTC. Residues: CASREGPREQYF.

The chain couples TRBV27 to TRBJ1-2; maybe TRBD1 (6 bases). The V and J ends lost 7 bases and 5 bases respectively, with 14 bases between them. The CDR3 loop spans 13 amino acids. Germline V gene sequence: CDR1 MNHEY, CDR2 SMNVEV (reference sequence). CDR3 protein: CASNDGTPYGYTF. As DNA, the CDR3 is TGTGCCAGCAATGACGGGACACCGTATGGCTACACCTTC.

The chain recombines TRBV7-8 with TRBJ1-1, with TRBD1 identical over 7 bases. Germline-derived CDR1 and CDR2 are SGHVS and FQNEAQ. The CDR3 is 15 amino acids. V was clipped by 5 bases and J by 0 bases; unmatched bases: 6. The CDR3 loop reads CASSARQGVNTEAFF. The DNA of the CDR3 is TGTGCCAGCAGCGCGCGACAGGGAGTGAACACTGAAGCTTTCTTT.

Only one count was recorded for this clone. V usage is TRBV7-9 and J usage is TRBJ1-1; D is unclear. The CDR3 runs to 15 residues. Trimming removed 3 bases at V and 4 bases at J, with 15 bases between. Germline V gives CDR1 SEHNR, CDR2 FQNEAQ (reference sequence). Written as DNA, the CDR3 is TGTGCCAGCAGCTTTCTCCAGAGCGCGGGCACTGAAGCTTTCTTT. Translated, it gives CASSFLQSAGTEAFF.

The chain is built from TRBV19 and TRBJ1-2; the D gene is possibly TRBD1 (5 bases). CDR3 length: 13 amino acids. Germline CDR1 LNHDA, CDR2 SQIVND (reference sequence). Trimming shortened V by 7 bases and J by 4 bases, and 13 bases separated the two germline ends. Here the CDR3 reads CASKRQGGYGYTF. The CDR3 region has the DNA TGTGCCAGTAAGAGGCAGGGCGGCTATGGCTACACCTTC.

The rearrangement uses TRBV5-1 and TRBJ2-7, with D possibly matching TRBD2 (6 bases). This CDR3 is 15 amino acids long. Germline V gene lookup returns CDR1 SGHRS and CDR2 YFSETQ. The germline V and J ends were trimmed by 3 bases and 0 bases, with 13 bases remaining between them. The CDR3, as DNA: TGCGCCAGCAGCTCGACGGGGGTTGGCTCCTACGAGCAGTACTTC. It is translated as CASSSTGVGSYEQYF.

The chain recombines TRBV25-1 with TRBJ2-2; D is unresolved. The germline V gene encodes CDR1 MGHDK and CDR2 SYGVNS. The CDR3 runs 11 residues. V was shortened by 6 bases and J by 8 bases, with 7 bases between the two germline ends. The CDR3, as DNA: TGTGCCAGCAGGGGAATTGGGGAGCTGTTTTTT. It translates to CASRGIGELFF.

This clone was seen once. The chain couples TRBV6-5 to TRBJ2-7, with TRBD2 as a possible D gene (6 bases). From germline, CDR1 is MNHEY and CDR2 SVGAGI. This CDR3 spans 16 amino acids. Trimming shortened V by 1 base and J by 5 bases, and 18 bases separated the two germline ends. The CDR3 nucleotides are TGTGCCAGCAGTTACTTCTCCCGGGGAGGAGAAAACGAGCAGTACTTC. Protein product: CASSYFSRGGENEQYF.